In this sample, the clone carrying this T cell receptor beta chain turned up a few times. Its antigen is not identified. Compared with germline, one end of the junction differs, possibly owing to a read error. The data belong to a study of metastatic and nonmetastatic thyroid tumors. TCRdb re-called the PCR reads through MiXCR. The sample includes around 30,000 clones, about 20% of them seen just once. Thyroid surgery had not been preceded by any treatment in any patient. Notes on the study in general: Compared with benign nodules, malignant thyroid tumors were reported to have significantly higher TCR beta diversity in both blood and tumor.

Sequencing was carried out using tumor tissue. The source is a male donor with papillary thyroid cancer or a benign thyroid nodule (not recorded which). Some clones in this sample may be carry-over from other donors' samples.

The CDR3: CASLGGSYNEKFF. CDR3 coding DNA: TGTGCCAGCCTCGGGGGATCCTACAATGAGAAGTTCTTC. V gene TRBV27 combines with J gene TRBJ2-1, with D perhaps matching TRBD2 (6 bases). The CDR3 has 13 residues. Looked up from germline, CDR1 is MNHEY and CDR2 is SMNVEV (reference sequence).